These 4 T cell receptor beta chains originate from one sample sequenced in a study of cytomegalovirus exposure and HLA in healthy donors. A multiplex PCR was run with 60 Vbeta primers and 13 Jbeta primers. TCRdb's copy holds only in-frame clones and misses some; the assay was immunoSEQ multiplex PCR. The table lists approximately 190,000 clones, around 85% of them singletons. Sequencing was carried out using PBMCs. These TCRs come from a man aged 40-50 years in good health and CMV-seropositive.

This clone appeared a few times. This chain joins TRBV18 and TRBJ2-5, with D possibly TRBD2 on 6 matching bases. The J call may be in error: the DNA end matches TRBJ2-7 better. In germline, CDR1 is KGHSH, CDR2 LQKENI. This CDR3 has 13 amino acids. The CDR3 here is CASSPGLSYEQYF. The CDR3 DNA follows: TGTGCCAGCTCACCGGGACTGAGCTACGAGCAGTACTTC.

This chain joins TRBV19 and TRBJ2-7; tentatively, D is TRBD2 (6 bases). V was shortened by 5 bases and J by 1 base, with 9 bases between the two germline ends. The CDR3 is 13 residues long. Germline CDR1 LNHDA, CDR2 SQIVND (reference sequence). The chain's CDR3 is CASSGTVSYEQYF. The CDR3 DNA sequence: TGTGCCAGTAGTGGGACTGTGTCCTACGAGCAGTACTTC. Variable domain in full (rest from reference TRBV19 and TRBJ2-7): DGGITQSPKYLFRKEGQNVTLSCEQNLNHDAMYWYRQDPGQGLRLIYYSQIVNDFQKGDIAEGYSVSREKKESFPLTVTSAQKNPTAFYLCASSGTVSYEQYFGPGTRLTVT.

The chain has TRBV11-2 and TRBJ1-2, with D possibly matching TRBD1 (5 bases). The CDR3 has 14 amino acids. Germline V gene sequence: CDR1 SGHAT, CDR2 FQNNGV. V was shortened by 3 bases and J by 7 bases, with 15 bases between the two germline ends. CDR3 bases: TGTGCCAGCAGCTTGCCGGCGGAGGGGCCTGGCTACACCTTC. Translation: CASSLPAEGPGYTF.

J is TRBJ2-7 and V is TRBV29-1; 9 positions match TRBD1. Germline lookup yields CDR1 SQVTM and CDR2 ANQGSEA. The CDR3 has 14 amino acids. Trimming cost V 7 bases and J 7 bases; bases outside gene matches: 14. This CDR3 reads CSGWTGAPSGEQYF. The DNA of the CDR3 is TGCAGCGGTTGGACAGGGGCGCCATCGGGTGAGCAGTACTTC.